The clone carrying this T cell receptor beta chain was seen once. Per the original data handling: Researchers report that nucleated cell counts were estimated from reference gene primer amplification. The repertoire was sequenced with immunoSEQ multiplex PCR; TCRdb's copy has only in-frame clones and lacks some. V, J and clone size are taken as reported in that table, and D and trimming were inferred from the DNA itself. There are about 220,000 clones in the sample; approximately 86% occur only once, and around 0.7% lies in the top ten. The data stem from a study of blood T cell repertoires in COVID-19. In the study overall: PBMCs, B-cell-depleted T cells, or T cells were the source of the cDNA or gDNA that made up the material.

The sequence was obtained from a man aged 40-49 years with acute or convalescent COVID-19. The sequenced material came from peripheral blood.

CDR3 in amino acids: CASSLERDYTDTQYF. CDR3 bases: TGTGCCAGCAGTTTAGAACGGGACTACACAGATACGCAGTATTTT. The rearrangement uses TRBV2 and TRBJ2-3; 7 bases fit TRBD2. V lost 5 bases to trimming and J lost 2 bases; unmatched junction nucleotides: 7. The CDR3 loop spans 15 amino acids. The V gene's germline CDR1 is SNHLY and CDR2 FYNNEI.